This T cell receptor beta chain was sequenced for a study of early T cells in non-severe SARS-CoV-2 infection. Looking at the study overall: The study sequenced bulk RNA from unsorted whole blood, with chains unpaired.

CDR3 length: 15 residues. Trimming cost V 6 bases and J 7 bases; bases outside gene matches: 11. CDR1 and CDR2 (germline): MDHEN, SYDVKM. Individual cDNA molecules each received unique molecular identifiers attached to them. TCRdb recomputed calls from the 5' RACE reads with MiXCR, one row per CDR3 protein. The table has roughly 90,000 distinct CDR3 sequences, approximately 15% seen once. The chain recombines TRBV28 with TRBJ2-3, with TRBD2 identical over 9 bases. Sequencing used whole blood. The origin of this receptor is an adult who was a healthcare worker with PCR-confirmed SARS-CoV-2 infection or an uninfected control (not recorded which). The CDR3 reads CASSRAGGLINTQYF. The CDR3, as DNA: TGTGCCAGCAGCCGAGCGGGGGGTCTAATAAATACGCAGTATTTT.